This T cell receptor (beta chain) was found in a study of T cell responses to AZD1222 COVID-19 vaccine. Sequenced by immunoSEQ multiplex PCR; TCRdb stores in-frame clones only, minus some. Here the sample spans around 120,000 clones, roughly 91% being singletons. The V and J ends lost 2 bases and 5 bases respectively, with 16 bases between them. CDR3 length: 15 residues. Germline-derived CDR1 and CDR2 are LGHNA and YSLEER. The starting material was peripheral blood, obtained on day 0 of AZD1222 vaccination. The clonotype originates from an adult in good health. This chain joins TRBV4-3 and TRBJ2-7; D may be TRBD2 (5 bases). The CDR3 nucleotides read TGCGCCAGCAGCCAACGACGGACTTCTCTGCACGAGCAGTACTTC. Translated: CASSQRRTSLHEQYF.